One sample yielded the 16 T cell receptor beta chains listed below, sequenced in a study of cytomegalovirus exposure and HLA in healthy donors (dated by TCRdb to between 2016 and 2019). Library preparation was by the immunoSEQ multiplex PCR assay. For the multiplex PCR, a mixture combining 60 forward primers for TCR Vbeta segments and 13 reverse primers for TCR Jbeta segments was used. As stored in TCRdb, this immuneACCESS dataset retains in-frame rearrangements with V and J assigned. A fraction of the clones does not appear; measured against another copy, unresolved V genes explain less than half of the discrepancy, and the remainder lacks a known reason. For this sample, the table gives more than 30,000 clones. Of the sample, approximately 10% falls within the top ten clones. Input material: PBMCs. The receptor source for this set is a man in his forties or fifties in good health and CMV-seropositive.

This chain connects TRBV11-3 to TRBJ2-3; D possibly corresponds to TRBD1 (7 bases). In germline, CDR1 is SGHNT, CDR2 YENEEA. V gave up 0 bases and J gave up 4 bases, with 14 bases separating them. The length of the CDR3 is 16 residues. The CDR3 loop is CASSLDNRGGADTQYF. The CDR3 DNA reads TGTGCCAGCAGCTTAGATAACAGGGGAGGTGCAGATACGCAGTATTTT.

The chain couples TRBV5-1 to TRBJ2-3, with D possibly matching TRBD2 (7 bases). Trimming removed 4 bases at V and 5 bases at J, with 26 bases between. The germline V gene has CDR1 SGHRS and CDR2 YFSETQ. The CDR3 contains 18 residues. The CDR3 DNA reads as TGCGCCAGCAGCCCGGGGGGCCGCGGCGGGGCCGGAGGAGATACGCAGTATTTT. Translated: CASSPGGRGGAGGDTQYF.

The CDR3 DNA reads as TGTGCCAGCAGTGAAGGGGGGGGCAGGCAGCCCCAGCATTTT. This codes for CASSEGGGRQPQHF. The chain joins TRBV25-1 to TRBJ1-5; tentatively, D is TRBD1 (6 bases). The CDR3 sequence is 14 residues long. Germline V gene data show CDR1 as MGHDK and CDR2 as SYGVNS. V lost 2 bases to trimming and J lost 7 bases, with 12 bases between them.

The V gene is TRBV11-2, the J gene TRBJ1-2; 8 bases are shared with TRBD1. Germline V gives CDR1 SGHAT, CDR2 FQNNGV. The CDR3 is 15 residues long. V lost 3 bases to trimming and J lost 0 bases; unmatched junction nucleotides: 3. CDR3 in DNA: TGTGCCAGCAGCTTCCCGGGACAGGCTAACTATGGCTACACCTTC. Its protein product is CASSFPGQANYGYTF.

V is TRBV27 and J is TRBJ1-1; the match to TRBD1 covers 8 bases. The CDR3 sequence is 15 residues long. The V segment lost 6 bases and the J segment 4 bases; nucleotides outside the gene matches: 10. From germline, CDR1 is MNHEY and CDR2 SMNVEV (reference sequence). This chain's CDR3 is CASSLRDRGFTEAFF. The CDR3 nucleotides read TGTGCCAGCAGCTTAAGAGACAGGGGTTTCACTGAAGCTTTCTTT.

The genes are TRBV30 and TRBJ2-2; TRBD1 might be the D (5 bases). The germline CDR1 and CDR2 sequences are GTSNPN and SVGIG (reference sequence). CDR3 length: 13 residues. V was trimmed by 2 bases and J by 3 bases, leaving 7 bases between them. The CDR3 protein is CAWSQQDTGELFF. CDR3 coding DNA: TGTGCCTGGAGTCAACAGGACACCGGGGAGCTGTTTTTT.

This chain's CDR3 is CASSFGQGGEQYF. The CDR3 coding sequence is TGTGCCAGCAGCTTCGGACAGGGGGGTGAGCAGTACTTC. This chain links TRBV7-2 with TRBJ2-7, with 10 positions matching TRBD1. The V and J ends lost 3 bases and 7 bases, in that order; junction bases with no gene match: 3. Germline V gene sequence: CDR1 SGHTA, CDR2 FQGNSA. CDR3 length: 13 amino acids.

The V gene is TRBV25-1, the J gene TRBJ1-1; perhaps TRBD1 as D (5 bases). Trimming took off 4 bases at V and 1 base at J, with 7 bases between the two ends. The CDR3 runs 13 residues. Germline values: CDR1 MGHDK, CDR2 SYGVNS. CDR3 sequence reads: CASSVGPNTEAFF. CDR3 DNA: TGTGCCAGCAGTGTGGGGCCGAACACTGAAGCTTTCTTT.

The DNA for the CDR3 is TGTGCCAGCAGCGTAGATGGTGGTACGATAGATGAGCAGTTCTTC. Translation gives CASSVDGGTIDEQFF. The chain uses TRBV9 and TRBJ2-1; D ambiguous. V was clipped by 0 bases and J by 8 bases, with 15 bases between them. This CDR3 region has 15 residues. Per the germline V gene, CDR1 is SGDLS and CDR2 is YYNGEE.

The rearrangement links TRBV13 to TRBJ2-1, with TRBD2 matching over 12 bases. Germline V lookup: CDR1 PRHDT, CDR2 FYEKMQ (reference sequence). The CDR3 length is 16 residues. The V and J ends lost 5 bases and 2 bases, in that order; junction bases with no gene match: 4. The CDR3, as DNA: TGTGCCAGCAGCAAGCTAGCGGGAGGGGCCTACAATGAGCAGTTCTTC. Translating it yields CASSKLAGGAYNEQFF.

This chain links TRBV9 with TRBJ2-1; 11 bases are shared with TRBD1. CDR3 length: 18 residues. Losses at the gene ends were 3 bases for V and 2 bases for J; bases not matched to a gene: 10. The germline V gene encodes CDR1 SGDLS and CDR2 YYNGEE. The CDR3 DNA reads TGTGCCAGCAGCGAGCTCGCCGGGACAGGGGGTGCCTACAATGAGCAGTTCTTC. Translating gives CASSELAGTGGAYNEQFF.

J is TRBJ2-5 and V is TRBV18; TRBD1 agrees at 8 bases. This CDR3 has 15 amino acids. Trimming cost V 1 base and J 4 bases; bases outside gene matches: 5. Per the germline V gene, CDR1 is KGHSH and CDR2 is LQKENI. The CDR3 spells CASSPLTGGGETQYF. As DNA, the CDR3 is TGTGCCAGCTCACCACTCACAGGGGGAGGAGAGACCCAGTACTTC.

The J gene is TRBJ2-3, the V gene TRBV5-1; 9 bases match TRBD1. The CDR3 spans 15 residues. The V and J ends lost 4 bases and 6 bases, in that order; junction bases with no gene match: 9. The germline CDR1 and CDR2 sequences are SGHRS and YFSETQ. The CDR3 sequence is CASSAGTGFYDTQYF. The CDR3 DNA sequence: TGCGCCAGCAGCGCCGGGACAGGGTTTTACGATACGCAGTATTTT.

The chain recombines TRBV11-2 with TRBJ2-3, with D tentatively TRBD2 (5 bases). Germline V gene lookup returns CDR1 SGHAT and CDR2 FQNNGV. V was clipped by 6 bases and J by 5 bases, with 9 bases between them. The CDR3 is made up of 12 amino acids. The CDR3 nucleotides are TGTGCCAGCAGGGGAGAGGGAGATACGCAGTATTTT. It specifies CASRGEGDTQYF.

The V gene is TRBV19, the J gene TRBJ1-5, with TRBD1 as a possible D gene (5 bases). CDR3 length: 17 amino acids. V lost 5 bases, J lost 0 bases, and 17 bases lay in between. Germline lookup yields CDR1 LNHDA and CDR2 SQIVND (reference sequence). The CDR3 nucleotides are TGTGCCAGTAGTTTCGACCCTGGGGGGTATAGCAATCAGCCCCAGCATTTT. Translating it yields CASSFDPGGYSNQPQHF.

This chain uses TRBV6-6 with TRBJ1-5, with a weak D call TRBD1 (5 bases). Per the germline V gene, CDR1 is MNHNY and CDR2 is SVGAGI (reference sequence). The CDR3 consists of 16 residues. The ends were cut back, 0 bases at V and 1 base at J, with 10 bases in the middle. CDR3 DNA: TGTGCCAGCAGTTACTCGGCAGGGAGGAGCAATCAGCCCCAGCATTTT. It encodes CASSYSAGRSNQPQHF.